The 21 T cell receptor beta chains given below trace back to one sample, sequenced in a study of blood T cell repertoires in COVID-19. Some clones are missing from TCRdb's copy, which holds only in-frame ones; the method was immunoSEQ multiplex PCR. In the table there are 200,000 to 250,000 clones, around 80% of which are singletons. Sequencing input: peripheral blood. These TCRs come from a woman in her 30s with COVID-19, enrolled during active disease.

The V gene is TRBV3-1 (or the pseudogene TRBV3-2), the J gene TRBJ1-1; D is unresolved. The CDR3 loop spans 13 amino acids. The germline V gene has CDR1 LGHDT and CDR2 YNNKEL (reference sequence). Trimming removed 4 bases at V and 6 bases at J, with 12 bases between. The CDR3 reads CASSLGLIPEAFF. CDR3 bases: TGTGCCAGCAGCCTCGGACTTATCCCTGAAGCTTTCTTT.

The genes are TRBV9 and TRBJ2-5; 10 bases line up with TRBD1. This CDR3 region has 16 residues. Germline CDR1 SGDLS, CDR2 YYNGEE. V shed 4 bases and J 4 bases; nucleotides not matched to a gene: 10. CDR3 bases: TGTGCCAGCAGCCCCATGGACAGGGGGTCCCCAGAGACCCAGTACTTC. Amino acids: CASSPMDRGSPETQYF. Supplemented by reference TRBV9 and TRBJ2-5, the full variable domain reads DSGVTQTPKHLITATGQRVTLRCSPRSGDLSVYWYQQSLDQGLQFLIQYYNGEERAKGNILERFSAQQFPDLHSELNLSSLELGDSALYFCASSPMDRGSPETQYFGPGTRLLVL.

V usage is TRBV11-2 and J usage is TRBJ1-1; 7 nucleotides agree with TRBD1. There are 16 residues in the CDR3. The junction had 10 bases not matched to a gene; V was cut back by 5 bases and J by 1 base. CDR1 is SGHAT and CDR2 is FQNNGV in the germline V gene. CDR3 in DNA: TGTGCCAGCAGCCTCACGGGAGGGACAGCGAACACTGAAGCTTTCTTT. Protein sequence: CASSLTGGTANTEAFF.

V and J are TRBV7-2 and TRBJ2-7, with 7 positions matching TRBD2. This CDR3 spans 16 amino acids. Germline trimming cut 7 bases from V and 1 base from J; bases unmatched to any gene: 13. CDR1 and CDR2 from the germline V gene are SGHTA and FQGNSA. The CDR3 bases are TGTGCCAGCACCTATTCGGGCGGGGGACGATCCTACGAGCAGTACTTC. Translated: CASTYSGGGRSYEQYF.

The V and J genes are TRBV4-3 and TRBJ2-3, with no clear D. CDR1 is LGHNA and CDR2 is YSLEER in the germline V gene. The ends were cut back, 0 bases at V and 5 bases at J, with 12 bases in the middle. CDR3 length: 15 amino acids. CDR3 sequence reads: CASSQDGSTGDTQYF. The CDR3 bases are TGCGCCAGCAGCCAAGACGGCTCGACGGGAGATACGCAGTATTTT.

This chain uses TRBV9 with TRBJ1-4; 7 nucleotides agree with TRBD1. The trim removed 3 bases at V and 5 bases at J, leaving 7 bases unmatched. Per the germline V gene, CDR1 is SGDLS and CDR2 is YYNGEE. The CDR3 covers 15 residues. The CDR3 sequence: CASSESGQYNEKLFF. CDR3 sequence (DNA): TGTGCCAGCAGCGAATCGGGACAGTACAATGAAAAACTGTTTTTT. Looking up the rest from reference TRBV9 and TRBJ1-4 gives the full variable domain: DSGVTQTPKHLITATGQRVTLRCSPRSGDLSVYWYQQSLDQGLQFLIQYYNGEERAKGNILERFSAQQFPDLHSELNLSSLELGDSALYFCASSESGQYNEKLFFGSGTQLSVL.

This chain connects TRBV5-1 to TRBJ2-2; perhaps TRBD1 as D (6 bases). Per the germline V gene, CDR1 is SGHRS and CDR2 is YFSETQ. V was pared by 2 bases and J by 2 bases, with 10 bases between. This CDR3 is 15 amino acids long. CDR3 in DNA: TGCGCCAGCAGCTTTAGACAGGCCAACACCGGGGAGCTGTTTTTT. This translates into CASSFRQANTGELFF.

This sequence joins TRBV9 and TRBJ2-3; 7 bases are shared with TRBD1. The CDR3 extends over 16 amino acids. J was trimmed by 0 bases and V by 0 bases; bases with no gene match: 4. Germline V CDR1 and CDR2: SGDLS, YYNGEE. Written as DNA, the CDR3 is TGTGCCAGCAGCGTAGTCGGGACAGCTAGCACAGATACGCAGTATTTT. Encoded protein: CASSVVGTASTDTQYF.

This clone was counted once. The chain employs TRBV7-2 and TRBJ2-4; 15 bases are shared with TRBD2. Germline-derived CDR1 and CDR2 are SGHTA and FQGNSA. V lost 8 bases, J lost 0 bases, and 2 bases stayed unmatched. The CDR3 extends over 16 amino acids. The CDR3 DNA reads TGTGCCAGCGGACTAGCGGGAGGGGGAGCCAAAAACATTCAGTACTTC. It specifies CASGLAGGGAKNIQYF.

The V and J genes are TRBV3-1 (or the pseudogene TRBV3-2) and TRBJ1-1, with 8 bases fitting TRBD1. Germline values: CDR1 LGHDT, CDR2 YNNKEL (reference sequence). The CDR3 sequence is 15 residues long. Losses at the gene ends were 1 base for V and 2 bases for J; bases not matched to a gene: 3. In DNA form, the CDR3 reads TGTGCCAGCAGCCAAGCCAGGGGGCTAAACACTGAAGCTTTCTTT. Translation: CASSQARGLNTEAFF.

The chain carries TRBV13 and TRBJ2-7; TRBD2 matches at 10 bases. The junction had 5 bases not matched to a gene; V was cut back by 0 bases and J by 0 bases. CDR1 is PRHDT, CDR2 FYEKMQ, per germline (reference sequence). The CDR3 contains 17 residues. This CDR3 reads CASSLGGLAETSYEQYF. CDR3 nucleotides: TGTGCCAGCAGCTTAGGTGGACTAGCGGAGACCTCCTACGAGCAGTACTTC.

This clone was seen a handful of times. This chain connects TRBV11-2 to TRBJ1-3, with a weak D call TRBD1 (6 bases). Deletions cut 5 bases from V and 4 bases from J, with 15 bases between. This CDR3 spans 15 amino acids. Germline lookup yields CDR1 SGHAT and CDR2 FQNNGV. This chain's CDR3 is CASSPGHRDGNTIYF. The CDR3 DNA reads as TGTGCCAGCAGCCCGGGCCACAGGGACGGAAACACCATATATTTT.

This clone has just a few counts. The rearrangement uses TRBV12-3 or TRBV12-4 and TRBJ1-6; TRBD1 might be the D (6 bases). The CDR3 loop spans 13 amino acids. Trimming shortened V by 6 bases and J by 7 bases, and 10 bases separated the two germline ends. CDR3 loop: CASSQTGNSPLHF. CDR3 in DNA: TGTGCCAGCAGCCAAACAGGGAATTCACCCCTCCACTTT.

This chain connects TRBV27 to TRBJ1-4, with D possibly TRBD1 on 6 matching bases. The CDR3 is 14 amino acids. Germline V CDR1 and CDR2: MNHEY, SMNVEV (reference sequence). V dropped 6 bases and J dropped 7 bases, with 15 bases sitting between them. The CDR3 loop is CASREQGGSEKLFF. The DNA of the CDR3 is TGTGCCAGCAGAGAACAGGGAGGGAGTGAAAAACTGTTTTTT.

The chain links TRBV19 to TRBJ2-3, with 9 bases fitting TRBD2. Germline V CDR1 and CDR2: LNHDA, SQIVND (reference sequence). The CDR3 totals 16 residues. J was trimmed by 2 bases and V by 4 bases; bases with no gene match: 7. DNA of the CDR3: TGTGCCAGTAGTAGCTTTCTAGCGGGGAACACAGATACGCAGTATTTT. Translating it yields CASSSFLAGNTDTQYF.

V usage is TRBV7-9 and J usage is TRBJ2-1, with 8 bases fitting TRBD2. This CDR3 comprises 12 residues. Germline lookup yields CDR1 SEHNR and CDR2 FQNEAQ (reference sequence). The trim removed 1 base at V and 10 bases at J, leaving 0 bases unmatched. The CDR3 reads CASSLGGREQFF. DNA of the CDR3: TGTGCCAGCAGCTTAGGCGGGAGGGAGCAGTTCTTC.

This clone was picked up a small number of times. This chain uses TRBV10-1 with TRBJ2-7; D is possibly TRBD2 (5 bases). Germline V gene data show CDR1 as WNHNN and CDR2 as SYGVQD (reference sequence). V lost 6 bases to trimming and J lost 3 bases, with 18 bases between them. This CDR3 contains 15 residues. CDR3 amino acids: CASRHPGRKFYEQYF. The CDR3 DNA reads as TGCGCCAGCAGGCACCCGGGGAGAAAATTCTACGAGCAGTACTTC.

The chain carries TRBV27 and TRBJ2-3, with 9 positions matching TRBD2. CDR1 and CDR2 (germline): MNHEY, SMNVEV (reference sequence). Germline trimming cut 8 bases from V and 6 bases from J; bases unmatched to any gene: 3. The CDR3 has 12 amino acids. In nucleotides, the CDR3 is TGTGCCAGCGTCGCGGGGGGGGATACGCAGTATTTT. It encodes CASVAGGDTQYF.

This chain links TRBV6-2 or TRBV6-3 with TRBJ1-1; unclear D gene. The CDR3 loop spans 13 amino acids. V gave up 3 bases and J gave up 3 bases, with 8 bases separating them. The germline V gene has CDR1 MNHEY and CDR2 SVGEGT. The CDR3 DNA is TGTGCCAGCAGTTATTGGCAGTACACTGAAGCTTTCTTT. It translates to CASSYWQYTEAFF.

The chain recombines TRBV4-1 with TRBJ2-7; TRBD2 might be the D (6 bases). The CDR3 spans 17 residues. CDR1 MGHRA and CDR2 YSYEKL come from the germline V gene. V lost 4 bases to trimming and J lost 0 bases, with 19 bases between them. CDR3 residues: CASSRQEGGEISYEQYF. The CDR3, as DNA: TGCGCCAGCAGCCGCCAGGAAGGCGGGGAAATCTCCTACGAGCAGTACTTC.

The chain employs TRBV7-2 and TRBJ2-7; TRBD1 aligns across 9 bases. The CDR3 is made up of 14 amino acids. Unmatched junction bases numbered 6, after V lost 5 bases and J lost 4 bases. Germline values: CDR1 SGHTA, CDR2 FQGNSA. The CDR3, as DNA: TGTGCCAGCAGCCTGGGACAGGGCGAATACGAGCAGTACTTC. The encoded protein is CASSLGQGEYEQYF.